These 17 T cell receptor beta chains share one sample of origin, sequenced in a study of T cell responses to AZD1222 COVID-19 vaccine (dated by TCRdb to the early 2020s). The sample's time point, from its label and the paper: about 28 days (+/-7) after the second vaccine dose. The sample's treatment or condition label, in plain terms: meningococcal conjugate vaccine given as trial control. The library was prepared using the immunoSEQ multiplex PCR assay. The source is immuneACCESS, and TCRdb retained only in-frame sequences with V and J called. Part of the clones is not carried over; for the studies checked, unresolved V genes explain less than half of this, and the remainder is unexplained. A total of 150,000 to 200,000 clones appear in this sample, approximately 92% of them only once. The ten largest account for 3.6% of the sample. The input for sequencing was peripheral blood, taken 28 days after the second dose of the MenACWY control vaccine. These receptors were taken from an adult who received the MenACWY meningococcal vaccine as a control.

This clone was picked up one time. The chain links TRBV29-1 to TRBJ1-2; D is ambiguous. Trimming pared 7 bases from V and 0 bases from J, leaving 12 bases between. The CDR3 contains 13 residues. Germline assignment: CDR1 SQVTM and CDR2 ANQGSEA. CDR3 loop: CSASPGSNYGYTF. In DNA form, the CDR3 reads TGCAGCGCCTCCCCCGGGTCTAACTATGGCTACACCTTC. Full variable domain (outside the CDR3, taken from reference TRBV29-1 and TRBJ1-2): SAVISQKPSRDICQRGTSLTIQCQVDSQVTMMFWYRQQPGQSLTLIATANQGSEATYESGFVIDKFPISRPNLTFSTLTVSNMSPEDSSIYLCSASPGSNYGYTFGSGTRLTVV.

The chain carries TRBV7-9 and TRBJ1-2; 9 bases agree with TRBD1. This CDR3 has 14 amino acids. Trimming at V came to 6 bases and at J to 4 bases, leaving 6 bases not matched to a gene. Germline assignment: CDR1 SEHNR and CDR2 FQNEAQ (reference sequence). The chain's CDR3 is CASSTGGGSYGYTF. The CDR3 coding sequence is TGTGCCAGCAGTACAGGGGGCGGAAGCTATGGCTACACCTTC.

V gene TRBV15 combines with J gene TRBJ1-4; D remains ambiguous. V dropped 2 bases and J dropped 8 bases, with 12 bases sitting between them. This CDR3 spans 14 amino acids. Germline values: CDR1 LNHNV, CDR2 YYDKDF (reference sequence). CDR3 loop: CATSRRLGIEKLFF. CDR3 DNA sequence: TGTGCCACCAGCAGACGCCTGGGCATAGAAAAACTGTTTTTT. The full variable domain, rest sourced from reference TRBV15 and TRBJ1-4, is DAMVIQNPRYQVTQFGKPVTLSCSQTLNHNVMYWYQQKSSQAPKLLFHYYDKDFNNEADTPDNFQSRRPNTSFCFLDIRSPGLGDTAMYLCATSRRLGIEKLFFGSGTQLSVL.

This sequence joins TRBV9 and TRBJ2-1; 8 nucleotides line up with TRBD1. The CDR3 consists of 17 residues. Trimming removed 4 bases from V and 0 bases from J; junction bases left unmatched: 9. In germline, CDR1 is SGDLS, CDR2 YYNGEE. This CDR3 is CASSPRQGLSSYNEQFF. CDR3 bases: TGTGCCAGCAGCCCGCGACAGGGGTTAAGCTCCTACAATGAGCAGTTCTTC.

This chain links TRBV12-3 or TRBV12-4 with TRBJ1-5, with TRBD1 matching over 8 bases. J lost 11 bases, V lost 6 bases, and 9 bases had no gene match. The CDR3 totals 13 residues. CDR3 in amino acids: CASSSSSGGTQHF. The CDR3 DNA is TGTGCCAGCAGCTCATCGTCAGGGGGCACCCAGCATTTT.

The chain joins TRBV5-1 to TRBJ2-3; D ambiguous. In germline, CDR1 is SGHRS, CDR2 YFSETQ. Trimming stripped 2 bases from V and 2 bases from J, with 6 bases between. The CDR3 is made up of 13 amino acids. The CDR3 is CASSLEATDTQYF. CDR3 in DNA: TGCGCCAGCAGCTTAGAGGCCACAGATACGCAGTATTTT. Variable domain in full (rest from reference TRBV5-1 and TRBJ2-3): KAGVTQTPRYLIKTRGQQVTLSCSPISGHRSVSWYQQTPGQGLQFLFEYFSETQRNKGNFPGRFSGRQFSNSRSEMNVSTLELGDSALYLCASSLEATDTQYFGPGTRLTVL.

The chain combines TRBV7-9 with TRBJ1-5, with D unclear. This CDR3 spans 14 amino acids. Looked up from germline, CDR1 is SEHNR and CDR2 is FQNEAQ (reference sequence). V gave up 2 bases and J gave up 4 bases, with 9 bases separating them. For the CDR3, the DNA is TGTGCCAGCAGCTTAAACAGTCCTAATCAGCCCCAGCATTTT. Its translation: CASSLNSPNQPQHF.

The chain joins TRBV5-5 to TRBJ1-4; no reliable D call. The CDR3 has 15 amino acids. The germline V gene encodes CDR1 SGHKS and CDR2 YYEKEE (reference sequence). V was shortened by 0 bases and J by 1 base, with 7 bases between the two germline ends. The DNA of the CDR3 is TGTGCCAGCAGCTTGGAAGGGTTAACTAATGAAAAACTGTTTTTT. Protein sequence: CASSLEGLTNEKLFF.

The CDR3 nucleotides read TGCGCCAGCAGCTTGGAGGGACTAGCGTCCTCGACAGATACGCAGTATTTT. Protein: CASSLEGLASSTDTQYF. The rearrangement joins TRBV5-1 to TRBJ2-3; 10 bases match TRBD2. Looked up from germline, CDR1 is SGHRS and CDR2 is YFSETQ. V lost 0 bases, J lost 3 bases, and 7 bases stayed unmatched. CDR3 length: 17 residues.

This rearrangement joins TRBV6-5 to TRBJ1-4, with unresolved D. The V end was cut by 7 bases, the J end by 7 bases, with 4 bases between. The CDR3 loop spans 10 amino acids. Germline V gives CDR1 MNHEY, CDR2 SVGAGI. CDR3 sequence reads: CASNGEKLFF. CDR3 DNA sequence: TGTGCCAGCAACGGTGAAAAACTGTTTTTT.

CDR3 nucleotide sequence: TGTGCCAGCAGCTTTTCCGGGAATGGAAACATTCAGTACTTC. Translating it yields CASSFSGNGNIQYF. The chain combines TRBV7-8 with TRBJ2-4; D is perhaps TRBD2 (5 bases). This CDR3 has 14 amino acids. The germline gives CDR1 SGHVS, CDR2 FQNEAQ. The ends were cut back, 3 bases at V and 6 bases at J, with 12 bases in the middle.

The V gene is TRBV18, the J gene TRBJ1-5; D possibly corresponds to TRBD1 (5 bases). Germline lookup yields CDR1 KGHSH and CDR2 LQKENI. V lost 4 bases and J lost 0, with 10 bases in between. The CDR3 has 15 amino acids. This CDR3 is CASSLGTGSNQPQHF. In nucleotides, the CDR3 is TGTGCCAGCTCACTCGGGACCGGTAGCAATCAGCCCCAGCATTTT.

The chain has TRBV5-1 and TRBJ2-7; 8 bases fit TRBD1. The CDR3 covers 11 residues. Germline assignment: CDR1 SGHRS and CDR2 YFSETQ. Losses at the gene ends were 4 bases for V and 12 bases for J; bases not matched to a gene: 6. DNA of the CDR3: TGCGCCAGCAGCCGCGGACAGGGAACGTACTTC. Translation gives CASSRGQGTYF.

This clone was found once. The CDR3 sequence is CASSSWGDTEAFF. In nucleotides, the CDR3 is TGTGCCAGCAGCTCGTGGGGGGACACTGAAGCTTTCTTT. The chain is built from TRBV7-3 and TRBJ1-1, with D possibly matching TRBD1 (5 bases). The germline CDR1 and CDR2 sequences are SGHTA and FQGTGA. V lost 4 bases and J lost 3, with 9 bases in between. The CDR3 loop spans 13 amino acids.

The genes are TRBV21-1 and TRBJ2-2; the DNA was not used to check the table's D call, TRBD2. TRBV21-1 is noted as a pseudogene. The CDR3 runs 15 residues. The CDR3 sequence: CASSSSMPNTGELFF. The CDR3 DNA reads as TGTGCCAGCAGCAGTAGCATGCCGAACACCGGGGAGCTGTTTTTT.

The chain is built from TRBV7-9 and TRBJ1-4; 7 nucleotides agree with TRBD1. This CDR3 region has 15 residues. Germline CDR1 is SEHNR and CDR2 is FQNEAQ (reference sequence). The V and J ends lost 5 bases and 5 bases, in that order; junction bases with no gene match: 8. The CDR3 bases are TGTGCCAGCAGCGCCCCGGGACAGCTGAATGAAAAACTGTTTTTT. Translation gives CASSAPGQLNEKLFF.

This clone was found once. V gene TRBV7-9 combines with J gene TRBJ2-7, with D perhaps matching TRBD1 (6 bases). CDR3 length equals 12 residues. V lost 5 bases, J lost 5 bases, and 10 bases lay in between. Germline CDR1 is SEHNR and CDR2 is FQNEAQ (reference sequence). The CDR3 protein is CASSPRGHEQYF. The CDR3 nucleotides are TGTGCCAGCAGCCCCAGGGGACACGAGCAGTACTTC.